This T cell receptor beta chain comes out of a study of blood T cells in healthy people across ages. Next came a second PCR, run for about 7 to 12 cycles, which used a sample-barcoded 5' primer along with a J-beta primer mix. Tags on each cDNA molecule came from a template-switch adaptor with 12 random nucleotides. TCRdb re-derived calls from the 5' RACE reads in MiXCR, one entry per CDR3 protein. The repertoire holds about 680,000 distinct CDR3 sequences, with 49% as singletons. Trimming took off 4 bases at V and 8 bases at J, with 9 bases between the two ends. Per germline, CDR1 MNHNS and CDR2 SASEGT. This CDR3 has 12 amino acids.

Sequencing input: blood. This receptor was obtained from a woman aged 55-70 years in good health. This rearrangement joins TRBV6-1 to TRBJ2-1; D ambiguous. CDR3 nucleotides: TGTGCCAGCAGTGGAAATAGGGATGAGCAGTTCTTC. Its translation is CASSGNRDEQFF.